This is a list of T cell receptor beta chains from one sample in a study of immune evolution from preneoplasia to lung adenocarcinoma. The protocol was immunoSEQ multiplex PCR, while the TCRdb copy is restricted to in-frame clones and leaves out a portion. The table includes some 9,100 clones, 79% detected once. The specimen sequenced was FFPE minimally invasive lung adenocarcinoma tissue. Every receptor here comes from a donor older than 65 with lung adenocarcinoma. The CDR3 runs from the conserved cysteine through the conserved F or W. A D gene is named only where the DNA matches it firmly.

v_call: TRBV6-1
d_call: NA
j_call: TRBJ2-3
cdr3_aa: CASSVTDTQYF
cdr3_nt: TGTGCCAGCAGCGTCACAGATACGCAGTATTTT

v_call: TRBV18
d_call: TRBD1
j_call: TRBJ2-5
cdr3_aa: CASSPPVGTGGETQYF
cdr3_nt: TGTGCCAGCTCACCACCGGTCGGGACAGGGGGAGAGACCCAGTACTTC

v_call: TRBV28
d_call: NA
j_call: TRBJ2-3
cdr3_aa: CASSPTVGHTDTQYF
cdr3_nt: TGTGCCAGCAGTCCTACGGTGGGACACACAGATACGCAGTATTTT

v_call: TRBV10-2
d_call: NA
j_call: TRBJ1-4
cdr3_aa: CASSEGLGVNEKLFF
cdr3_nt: TGCGCCAGCAGTGAGGGGTTGGGGGTGAATGAAAAACTGTTTTTT

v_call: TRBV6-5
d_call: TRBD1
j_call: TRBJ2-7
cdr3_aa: CASSSPDRAYEQYF
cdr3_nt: TGTGCCAGCAGTTCCCCGGACAGGGCCTACGAGCAGTACTTC

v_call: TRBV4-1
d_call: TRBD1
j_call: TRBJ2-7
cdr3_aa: CASSQERGRYEQYF
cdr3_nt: TGCGCCAGCAGCCAAGAGAGGGGGCGTTACGAGCAGTACTTC

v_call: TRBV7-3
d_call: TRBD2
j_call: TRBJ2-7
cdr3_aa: CASSLAGGLLYEQYF
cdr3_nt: TGTGCCAGCAGCTTGGCGGGAGGGCTACTCTACGAGCAGTACTTC

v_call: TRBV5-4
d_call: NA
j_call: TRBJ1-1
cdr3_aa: CASTQGNRGTEAFF
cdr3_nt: TGTGCCAGCACCCAGGGGAACCGGGGCACTGAAGCTTTCTTT

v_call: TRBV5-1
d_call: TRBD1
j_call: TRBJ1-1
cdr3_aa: CASSLGTGTTTEAFF
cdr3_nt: TGCGCCAGCAGCCTGGGGACAGGGACAACCACTGAAGCTTTCTTT

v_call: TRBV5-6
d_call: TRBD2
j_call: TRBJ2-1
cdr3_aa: CASSYRLAGDRDEQFF
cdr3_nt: TGTGCCAGCAGCTATCGACTAGCGGGAGATCGCGATGAGCAGTTCTTC

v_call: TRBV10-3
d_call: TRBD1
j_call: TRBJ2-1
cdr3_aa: CASGQGREGNEQFF
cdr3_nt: TGTGCCAGCGGACAGGGGAGGGAAGGAAATGAGCAGTTCTTC

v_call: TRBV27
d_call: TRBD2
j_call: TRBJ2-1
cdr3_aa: CASSSYSGSSYNEQFF
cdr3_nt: TGTGCCAGCAGTTCGTATAGCGGGAGCTCCTACAATGAGCAGTTCTTC

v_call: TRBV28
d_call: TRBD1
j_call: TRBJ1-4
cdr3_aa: CASSSEDRGGEKLFF
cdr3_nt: TGTGCCAGCAGTTCCGAGGACAGGGGAGGGGAAAAACTGTTTTTT

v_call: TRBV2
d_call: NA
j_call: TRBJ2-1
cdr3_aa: CASSDLRPQQFF
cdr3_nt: TGTGCCAGCAGTGATCTTAGGCCCCAGCAGTTCTTC

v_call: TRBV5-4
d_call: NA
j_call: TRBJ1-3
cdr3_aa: CASSRETGGGNTIYF
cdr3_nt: TGTGCCAGCAGCCGGGAGACAGGTGGTGGAAACACCATATATTTT

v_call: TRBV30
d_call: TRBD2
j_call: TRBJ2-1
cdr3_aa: CAWSGLATVNEQFF
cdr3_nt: TGTGCCTGGAGTGGACTAGCGACCGTCAATGAGCAGTTCTTC

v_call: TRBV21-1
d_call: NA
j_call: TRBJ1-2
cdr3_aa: CASSNRKEGRGQKNYGYTF
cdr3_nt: TGTGCCAGCAGCAATAGAAAGGAGGGCAGGGGGCAGAAAAACTATGGCTACACCTTC

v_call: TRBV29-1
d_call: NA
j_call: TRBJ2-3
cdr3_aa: CSVGNSTDTQYF
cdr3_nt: TGCAGCGTTGGGAACTCCACAGATACGCAGTATTTT

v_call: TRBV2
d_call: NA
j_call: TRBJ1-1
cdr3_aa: CASSHGPEAFF
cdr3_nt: TGTGCCAGCAGTCACGGACCAGAAGCTTTCTTT

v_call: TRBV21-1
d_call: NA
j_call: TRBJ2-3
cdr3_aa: CASSSPGQDPDTQYF
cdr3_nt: TGTGCCAGCAGCAGTCCGGGCCAAGACCCAGATACGCAGTATTTT

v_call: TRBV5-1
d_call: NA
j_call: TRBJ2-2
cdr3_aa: CASSSPSTASNTGELFF
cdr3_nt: TGCGCCAGCAGTTCACCATCGACAGCCTCGAACACCGGGGAGCTGTTTTTT

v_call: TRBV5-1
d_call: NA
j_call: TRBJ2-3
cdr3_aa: CASSLRGEMFTDTQYF
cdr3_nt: TGCGCCAGCAGCTTGCGAGGGGAAATGTTCACAGATACGCAGTATTTT

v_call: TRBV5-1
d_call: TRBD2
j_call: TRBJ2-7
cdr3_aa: CASSLGSGRALEQYF
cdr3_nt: TGCGCCAGCAGCTTGGGAAGCGGGAGGGCCCTCGAGCAGTACTTC